This T cell receptor beta chain originates from a study of beta chain features in type 1 diabetes. Every isolated RNA sample was fully reverse transcribed, so sequencing captured expressed TCRB transcripts. Assay used: immunoSEQ multiplex PCR; TCRdb lists only in-frame clones, some missing. The table lists under 950,000 clones, roughly 15% of them singletons. A single heparinised draw of approximately 0.11 L on average was taken per donor. The V end was cut by 0 bases, the J end by 3 bases, with 12 bases between. Germline CDR1 reads LGHNA; CDR2 reads YSLEER. The CDR3 loop spans 15 amino acids. This clone was detected only a few times.

The receptor was derived from a woman aged 18-29 years in good health. Specimen: naive CD4+ T cells from blood. The gene calls are TRBV4-3 and TRBJ2-7, with D possibly being TRBD2 (5 bases). The CDR3 bases are TGCGCCAGCAGCCAAGATTCCGCGGGTCGCTACGAGCAGTACTTC. The encoded protein is CASSQDSAGRYEQYF.